The source of this T cell receptor beta chain is a study of T cell changes during pregnancy in multiple sclerosis (dated by TCRdb to about 2019). Concerning the study at large: In women with multiple sclerosis, the researchers looked at how the T cell repertoire shifted as pregnancy progressed.

Deletion took 8 bases off V and 2 bases off J, with a span of 21 bases between the germline ends. The CDR3 goes from the cysteine to the phenylalanine over 16 residues. CDR3 DNA is the only sequence kept; it has 48 bases, read in frame from the first base. The germline V gene (reference sequence) specifies MNHEY as CDR1 and SMNVEV as CDR2. For this clone: Its specific antigen is unknown. Base qualities are not at hand, and no much larger clone is one base apart.

Library preparation was by the immunoSEQ multiplex PCR assay. TCRdb provides this immuneACCESS table in a form limited to in-frame rearrangements. Some clones are lacking; in checked studies, under half of them reflect an unresolved V gene, and why the rest are absent is not known. The sample table shows roughly 89,000 clones, and roughly 94% are seen once. The ten largest make up about 1.7% of the sample. Recombination linked TRBV27 to TRBJ2-5; perhaps TRBD1 is the D gene, with 5 bases matching. This specimen consisted of peripheral blood, obtained after pregnancy. The TCR was taken from a female donor in good health, enrolled as a control in a pregnancy study. CDR3 loop: CASSPHVAGWQETQYF. The nucleotide sequence is TGTGCCAGCTCACCCCATGTGGCAGGGTGGCAAGAGACCCAGTACTTC.